Sequencing of this T cell receptor (beta chain) was carried out in a study of blood T cell repertoires in COVID-19. For the study at large: Acute-phase and convalescent COVID-19 samples originated in the United States, Italy and Spain. The analysed material was cDNA or gDNA that came from T cells, B-cell-depleted T cells, or PBMCs.

The CDR3 loop spans 14 amino acids. V lost 3 bases to trimming and J lost 4 bases; unmatched junction nucleotides: 1. CDR1 and CDR2 from the germline V gene are LNHDA and SQIVND (reference sequence). Profiling relied on immunoSEQ multiplex PCR, and the TCRdb table lists in-frame clones only, not all of them. The profile shows 450,000 to 500,000 clones, approximately 85% of them singletons. Sequencing input: peripheral blood. V gene TRBV19 combines with J gene TRBJ1-2; 11 bases fit TRBD1. This TCR derives from a human donor in a cohort sampled during active COVID-19. The CDR3 reads CASSIGTGGYGYTF. In DNA, the CDR3 is TGTGCCAGTAGTATCGGGACAGGGGGCTATGGCTACACCTTC.